Presented here are 10 T cell receptor beta chains from one specimen sequenced in a study of T-cell reconstitution after alpha-beta-depleted transplantation in children. For TCRbeta, the library was prepared with unique molecular identifiers. A single record per CDR3 protein comes from TCRdb applying MiXCR to the PCR reads. The data show about 610,000 distinct CDR3 sequences, about 10% seen once. This material consisted of PBMCs from the stem cell graft donor, taken from the stem cell graft. The receptors come from a human donor who donated a stem cell graft to a child with acute myeloid leukemia.

The genes are TRBV25-1 and TRBJ2-5; 13 bases are a match to TRBD2. The CDR3 sequence is 17 residues long. The J segment lost 3 bases and the V segment lost 3 bases, leaving 7 bases of the junction unmatched. Germline CDR1 reads MGHDK; CDR2 reads SYGVNS. CDR3 region: CASSDTAGTSGKETQYF. For the CDR3, the DNA is TGTGCCAGCAGTGATACCGCCGGGACTAGCGGGAAAGAGACCCAGTACTTC.

In its sample, this clonotype was seen a few times. The V gene is TRBV29-1, the J gene TRBJ1-1, with unresolved D. This CDR3 is 16 amino acids long. With 4 bases removed from V and 1 base from J, the gap between germline ends came to 19 bases. Germline V gives CDR1 SQVTM, CDR2 ANQGSEA. CDR3 region: CSVVGRPRSPNTEAFF. The CDR3 DNA reads TGCAGCGTTGTTGGTAGGCCTAGATCCCCGAACACTGAAGCTTTCTTT.

The V gene is TRBV12-5, the J gene TRBJ2-4, with D unclear. Germline CDR1 LGHNT, CDR2 FRNRAP. The CDR3 sequence is 14 residues long. V was shortened by 7 bases and J by 7 bases, with 17 bases between the two germline ends. The CDR3 DNA follows: TGTGCTAGTGCCCCGGACCAATCCCTCAACATTCAGTACTTC. Translated, it gives CASAPDQSLNIQYF.

The chain couples TRBV20-1 to TRBJ2-2, with 8 bases matching TRBD2. CDR1 and CDR2 from the germline V gene are DFQATT and SNEGSKA (reference sequence). The ends lost 3 bases at V and 0 bases at J; junction bases unmatched: 6. This CDR3 is 16 amino acids long. The CDR3 nucleotides are TGCAGTGCTAGCTCGGTACTAGCGGCGAACACCGGGGAGCTGTTTTTT. Encoded protein: CSASSVLAANTGELFF.

The sample holds a few counts of this clonotype. V is TRBV9 and J is TRBJ2-5, with D possibly being TRBD2 (5 bases). The CDR3 runs to 14 residues. Trimming took off 0 bases at V and 4 bases at J, with 10 bases between the two ends. Germline loops: CDR1 SGDLS, CDR2 YYNGEE. The CDR3 DNA is TGTGCCAGCAGCGTAGGAGGGTATGGAGAGACCCAGTACTTC. Translated, it gives CASSVGGYGETQYF. The variable domain in full, with the rest retrieved from reference TRBV9 and TRBJ2-5, is DSGVTQTPKHLITATGQRVTLRCSPRSGDLSVYWYQQSLDQGLQFLIQYYNGEERAKGNILERFSAQQFPDLHSELNLSSLELGDSALYFCASSVGGYGETQYFGPGTRLLVL.

This clonotype was seen more than once but under ten times. The chain carries TRBV7-2 and TRBJ1-1; D may be TRBD1 (6 bases). Trimming pared 4 bases from V and 0 bases from J, leaving 15 bases between. Germline V gene data show CDR1 as SGHTA and CDR2 as FQGNSA. CDR3 size: 16 residues. The CDR3 DNA reads as TGTGCCAGCAGCTCTTGGGACAACTCAATGAACACTGAAGCTTTCTTT. Amino acid sequence: CASSSWDNSMNTEAFF.

This clonotype came up many times. The chain couples TRBV20-1 to TRBJ1-2; D remains unclear. The CDR3 runs 12 residues. Trimming pared 5 bases from V and 6 bases from J, leaving 13 bases between. Germline V gives CDR1 DFQATT, CDR2 SNEGSKA (reference sequence). In DNA form, the CDR3 reads TGCAGTGCTGGGAGATCATTCGATGGCTACACCTTC. Residues: CSAGRSFDGYTF.

The chain joins TRBV7-2 to TRBJ1-2; D perhaps matches TRBD1 (5 bases). This CDR3 region has 15 residues. V was shortened by 1 base and J by 8 bases, with 17 bases between the two germline ends. Germline V lookup: CDR1 SGHTA, CDR2 FQGNSA. In nucleotides, the CDR3 is TGTGCCAGCAGCTTAGTACAGGCGTCCCTTACAGGCTACACCTTC. This gives the protein CASSLVQASLTGYTF.

In this sample, this clonotype turned up a few times. This chain links TRBV6-1 with TRBJ2-7; D is possibly TRBD2 (5 bases). The CDR3 sequence is 14 residues long. Between the trimmed V and J ends, which lost 9 bases and 6 bases, there was a span of 21 bases. The germline V gene encodes CDR1 MNHNS and CDR2 SASEGT. CDR3 nucleotide sequence: TGTGCCAGTATTGGGTCGGGTTCGGGGAGCGAGCAGTACTTC. This gives the protein CASIGSGSGSEQYF.

The sample holds many counts of this clonotype. This chain connects TRBV6-1 to TRBJ2-2; D is perhaps TRBD2 (5 bases). V gave up 7 bases and J gave up 2 bases, with 11 bases separating them. The CDR3 contains 14 residues. CDR1 and CDR2 from the germline V gene are MNHNS and SASEGT. The CDR3 reads CASTQAENTGELFF. For the CDR3, the DNA is TGTGCCAGCACTCAAGCGGAAAACACCGGGGAGCTGTTTTTT.